One sample yielded the 26 T cell receptor beta chains listed below, sequenced in a study of blood T cell repertoires in COVID-19. Data came from immunoSEQ multiplex PCR; TCRdb stores just in-frame clones and leaves some out. This sample has a few hundred thousand clones, with around 90% found just once. Sequences were obtained from PBMCs or T cells enriched from blood (not recorded which). These receptors all come from a woman between 40 and 50 years old who had recovered from COVID-19.

J is TRBJ2-5 and V is TRBV21-1; the tabulated D call, TRBD1, remains unverified against the DNA. TRBV21-1 constitutes a pseudogene. The CDR3 is 18 residues long. CDR3 residues: CASSKLANRVGLGETQYF. The CDR3 coding sequence is TGTGCCAGCAGCAAATTGGCGAACAGGGTAGGATTGGGCGAGACCCAGTACTTC.

This clone was counted only a few times. The V call is TRBV5-1, the J call TRBJ1-6, with 7 bases aligning to TRBD1. Germline trimming cut 4 bases from V and 2 bases from J; bases unmatched to any gene: 9. The germline gives CDR1 SGHRS, CDR2 YFSETQ. CDR3 size: 17 residues. DNA of the CDR3: TGCGCCAGCAGCCCGAGTCTTCAGGGGGCCTATAATTCACCCCTCCACTTT. Encoded protein: CASSPSLQGAYNSPLHF.

The J gene is TRBJ2-7, the V gene TRBV28, with TRBD2 as a possible D gene (7 bases). CDR3 length equals 14 residues. The germline V and J ends were trimmed by 4 bases and 2 bases, with 12 bases remaining between them. The germline CDR1 and CDR2 sequences are MDHEN and SYDVKM. DNA for the CDR3: TGTGCCAGCAGTTGGGGGGGCTACCCCTACGAGCAGTACTTC. Its protein is CASSWGGYPYEQYF.

The chain is built from TRBV30 and TRBJ1-4, with a weak D call TRBD1 (5 bases). CDR3 length equals 13 residues. Trimming pared 1 base from V and 5 bases from J, leaving 8 bases between. Germline V gives CDR1 GTSNPN, CDR2 SVGIG (reference sequence). The CDR3 nucleotides are TGTGCCTGGAGTGGGGGGGGAAATGAAAAACTGTTTTTT. Translated, it gives CAWSGGGNEKLFF.

The chain combines TRBV28 with TRBJ2-7; a possible D gene is TRBD2 (6 bases). Per germline, CDR1 MDHEN and CDR2 SYDVKM. This CDR3 is built from 13 residues. Trimming removed 6 bases from V and 4 bases from J, with 13 bases in between. The CDR3 DNA reads as TGTGCCAGCAGGGGCGGCGGGATATACGAGCAGTACTTC. Its protein is CASRGGGIYEQYF.

The J gene is TRBJ1-2, the V gene TRBV24-1; 9 bases fit TRBD1. V trimming: 4 bases; J trimming: 7 bases; junction bases outside the gene matches: 3. CDR1 KGHDR and CDR2 SFDVKD come from the germline V gene. The CDR3 contains 13 residues. The CDR3, as DNA: TGTGCCACCAGTGAAACAGGGGGCTCTGGCTACACCTTC. Translated: CATSETGGSGYTF.

The chain recombines TRBV25-1 with TRBJ2-1; 10 positions match TRBD2. V lost 4 bases and J lost 7; bases outside the gene matches: 10. Germline-derived CDR1 and CDR2 are MGHDK and SYGVNS. The CDR3 runs 16 residues. CDR3 nucleotides: TGTGCCAGCAGTGGGGCCGGAGCGGGAGGGTCTAATGAGCAGTTCTTC. Residues: CASSGAGAGGSNEQFF.

This clone was seen a few times. The CDR3 region is CASNPRGGDEKLFF. The CDR3 DNA reads TGTGCCAGCAACCCTCGCGGGGGGGATGAAAAACTGTTTTTT. This chain links TRBV6-6 with TRBJ1-4; tentatively, D is TRBD1 (5 bases). V was clipped by 7 bases and J by 6 bases, with 15 bases between them. The CDR3 totals 14 residues. Germline CDR1 reads MNHNY; CDR2 reads SVGAGI (reference sequence).

The chain combines TRBV10-3 with TRBJ1-4, with D perhaps matching TRBD1 (5 bases). The CDR3 spans 14 residues. CDR1 ENHRY and CDR2 SYGVKD come from the germline V gene. The V end was cut by 3 bases, the J end by 11 bases, with 16 bases between. The CDR3 protein is CAISEAEGRGKLFF. The CDR3 DNA is TGTGCCATCAGTGAAGCCGAGGGGCGGGGGAAACTGTTTTTT.

The gene calls are TRBV6-5 and TRBJ2-1; no clear D. CDR1 and CDR2 (germline): MNHEY, SVGAGI. The CDR3 consists of 12 residues. The ends were cut back, 6 bases at V and 8 bases at J, with 11 bases in the middle. Here the CDR3 reads CASSTHSDEQFF. The CDR3 DNA is TGTGCCAGCAGCACTCATTCGGATGAGCAGTTCTTC.

This clone was seen only a few times. Here the CDR3 reads CASSQRTGATGELFF. The DNA of the CDR3 is TGCGCCAGCAGCCAAAGGACAGGCGCCACCGGGGAGCTGTTTTTT. The chain combines TRBV4-1 with TRBJ2-2; TRBD1 matches 7 bases. The CDR3 loop spans 15 amino acids. J gave up 4 bases and V 2 bases, and 4 bases lay outside the gene matches. CDR1 MGHRA and CDR2 YSYEKL come from the germline V gene.

The CDR3 DNA sequence: TGTGCCAGCAGTCCACGCAGGGGTGCCAACACTGAAGCTTTCTTT. Its protein is CASSPRRGANTEAFF. The chain uses TRBV27 and TRBJ1-1; D may be TRBD1 (6 bases). The V gene lost 5 bases and the J gene lost 2 bases, with 15 bases spanning the gap. There are 15 residues in the CDR3. The germline V gene has CDR1 MNHEY and CDR2 SMNVEV (reference sequence).

This clone occurred a few times. The chain joins TRBV11-2 to TRBJ2-7; possibly TRBD1 for D (5 bases). Trimming took off 5 bases at V and 0 bases at J, with 11 bases between the two ends. The V gene's germline CDR1 is SGHAT and CDR2 FQNNGV. The CDR3 loop spans 14 amino acids. The CDR3 DNA reads TGTGCCAGCAGCAAGACTGACAGCTCCTACGAGCAGTACTTC. Residues: CASSKTDSSYEQYF.

The chain combines TRBV7-9 with TRBJ2-7; 11 nucleotides line up with TRBD1. The V segment lost 3 bases and the J segment 4 bases; nucleotides outside the gene matches: 2. The V gene's germline CDR1 is SEHNR and CDR2 FQNEAQ (reference sequence). The length of the CDR3 is 14 residues. DNA for the CDR3: TGTGCCAGCAGCTTGGGACAGGGGGTTTACGAGCAGTACTTC. Residues: CASSLGQGVYEQYF.

V is TRBV30 and J is TRBJ1-6, with D possibly TRBD1 on 6 matching bases. The CDR3 is made up of 12 amino acids. Per germline, CDR1 GTSNPN and CDR2 SVGIG (reference sequence). The V and J ends lost 3 bases and 7 bases respectively, with 7 bases between them. CDR3 in amino acids: CAWSGQNSPLHF. The CDR3 nucleotides read TGTGCCTGGAGCGGACAGAATTCACCCCTCCACTTT.

The V call is TRBV7-6, the J call TRBJ2-3; 8 positions match TRBD1. V lost 0 bases to trimming and J lost 5 bases; unmatched junction nucleotides: 10. The CDR3 loop spans 17 amino acids. Per germline, CDR1 SGHVS and CDR2 FNYEAQ. The CDR3 region is CASSLASSVRGQDTQYF. The CDR3 DNA reads TGTGCCAGCAGCTTAGCGAGCAGTGTCAGGGGGCAAGATACGCAGTATTTT.

The chain combines TRBV30 with TRBJ2-5; D is possibly TRBD2 (6 bases). V was trimmed by 0 bases and J by 3 bases, leaving 11 bases between them. Per the germline V gene, CDR1 is GTSNPN and CDR2 is SVGIG (reference sequence). The CDR3 consists of 14 residues. The DNA of the CDR3 is TGTGCCTGGAGTGTAAAAACTAGCAAAGAGACCCAGTACTTC. This codes for CAWSVKTSKETQYF.

This chain connects TRBV7-3 to TRBJ2-3; perhaps TRBD2 as D (5 bases). V dropped 6 bases and J dropped 6 bases, with 10 bases sitting between them. The CDR3 totals 12 residues. Germline CDR1 SGHTA, CDR2 FQGTGA. The CDR3 here is CASRAEDDTQYF. The CDR3 DNA follows: TGTGCCAGCAGAGCGGAGGACGATACGCAGTATTTT.

This rearrangement joins TRBV7-9 to TRBJ1-2; the D gene is possibly TRBD1 (5 bases). There are 15 residues in the CDR3. From germline, CDR1 is SEHNR and CDR2 FQNEAQ (reference sequence). Trimming cost V 1 base and J 6 bases, with 15 bases left between them. CDR3 coding DNA: TGTGCCAGCAGCTTAGGATCAGGGAACCCAAATGGCTACACCTTC. Amino acid sequence: CASSLGSGNPNGYTF.

The chain joins TRBV4-3 to TRBJ1-5, with D possibly TRBD1 on 5 matching bases. Germline assignment: CDR1 LGHNA and CDR2 YSLEER. The CDR3 spans 15 residues. V was cut by 2 bases and J by 4 bases, with 12 bases left in between. The CDR3 sequence: CASSQFQGGNQPQHF. The CDR3 DNA is TGCGCCAGCAGCCAATTCCAGGGCGGAAATCAGCCCCAGCATTTT.

The chain is built from TRBV6-6 and TRBJ1-4, with a weak D call TRBD1 (6 bases). CDR3 length: 15 amino acids. CDR1 is MNHNY and CDR2 is SVGAGI in the germline V gene (reference sequence). Trimming took 5 bases from V and 8 from J, leaving 18 bases between them. Here the CDR3 reads CASSPPQAGVEKLFF. CDR3 nucleotide sequence: TGTGCCAGCAGTCCCCCCCAGGCAGGGGTGGAAAAACTGTTTTTT.

The chain uses TRBV7-9 and TRBJ2-5; D unclear. Looked up from germline, CDR1 is SEHNR and CDR2 is FQNEAQ (reference sequence). There are 12 residues in the CDR3. Between the trimmed V and J ends, which lost 8 bases and 6 bases, there was a span of 13 bases. The CDR3 protein is CASGKGGQTQYF. The CDR3 region has the DNA TGTGCCAGCGGCAAAGGTGGCCAGACCCAGTACTTC.

This chain connects TRBV20-1 to TRBJ1-2; D gene unclear. V was cut by 3 bases and J by 8 bases, with 16 bases left in between. The germline V gene encodes CDR1 DFQATT and CDR2 SNEGSKA (reference sequence). There are 13 residues in the CDR3. This chain's CDR3 is CSASGTATEGYTF. The CDR3 nucleotides read TGCAGTGCTAGTGGCACAGCTACGGAAGGCTACACCTTC.

The rearrangement links TRBV6-5 to TRBJ1-6; 10 positions match TRBD1. Losses at the gene ends were 7 bases for V and 12 bases for J; bases not matched to a gene: 12. The CDR3 is 15 amino acids. Germline lookup yields CDR1 MNHEY and CDR2 SVGAGI. This chain's CDR3 is CASKFGGTGVLPLHF. The CDR3 bases are TGTGCCAGCAAGTTCGGGGGGACAGGGGTTTTACCCCTCCACTTT.

This rearrangement joins TRBV14 to TRBJ2-5; weak D call: TRBD2 (6 bases). CDR1 SGHDN and CDR2 FVKESK come from the germline V gene. The CDR3 sequence is 15 residues long. V lost 2 bases, J lost 5 bases, and 15 bases lay in between. The CDR3 here is CASSQLVGGRETQYF. The CDR3 DNA follows: TGTGCCAGCAGCCAACTCGTAGGAGGGAGGGAGACCCAGTACTTC.

This clone showed up just a few times. This chain connects TRBV7-2 to TRBJ2-2; the match to TRBD2 covers 9 bases. Germline V gives CDR1 SGHTA, CDR2 FQGNSA. The CDR3 contains 14 residues. V shed 6 bases and J 7 bases; nucleotides not matched to a gene: 6. The CDR3 spells CASSSSGVVGELFF. CDR3 nucleotide sequence: TGTGCCAGCAGTTCTAGCGGGGTGGTCGGGGAGCTGTTTTTT.